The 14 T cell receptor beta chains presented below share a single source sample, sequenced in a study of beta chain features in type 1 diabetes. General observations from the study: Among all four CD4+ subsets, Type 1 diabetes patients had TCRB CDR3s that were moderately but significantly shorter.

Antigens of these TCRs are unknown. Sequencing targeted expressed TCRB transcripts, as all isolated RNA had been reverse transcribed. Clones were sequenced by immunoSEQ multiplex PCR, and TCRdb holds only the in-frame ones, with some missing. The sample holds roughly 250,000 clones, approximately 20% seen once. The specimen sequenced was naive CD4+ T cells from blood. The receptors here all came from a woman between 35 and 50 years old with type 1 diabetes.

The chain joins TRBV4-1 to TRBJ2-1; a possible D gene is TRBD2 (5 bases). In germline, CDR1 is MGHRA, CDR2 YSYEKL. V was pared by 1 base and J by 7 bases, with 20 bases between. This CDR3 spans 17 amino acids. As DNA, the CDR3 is TGCGCCAGCAGCCAAGGGGAGTGGACCCGAAGGCGAAATGAGCAGTTCTTC. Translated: CASSQGEWTRRRNEQFF.

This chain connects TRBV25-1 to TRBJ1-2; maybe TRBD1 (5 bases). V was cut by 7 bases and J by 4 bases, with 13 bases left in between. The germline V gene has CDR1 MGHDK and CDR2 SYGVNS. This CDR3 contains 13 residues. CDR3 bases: TGTGCCAGCACTGCCGGGACTCCCTATGGCTACACCTTC. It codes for CASTAGTPYGYTF.

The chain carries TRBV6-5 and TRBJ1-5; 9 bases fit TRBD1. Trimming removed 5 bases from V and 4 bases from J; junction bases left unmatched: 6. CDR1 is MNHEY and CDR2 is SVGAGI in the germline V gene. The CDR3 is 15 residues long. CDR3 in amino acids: CASSPTGTGNQPQHF. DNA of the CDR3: TGTGCCAGCAGTCCGACCGGGACAGGGAATCAGCCCCAGCATTTT.

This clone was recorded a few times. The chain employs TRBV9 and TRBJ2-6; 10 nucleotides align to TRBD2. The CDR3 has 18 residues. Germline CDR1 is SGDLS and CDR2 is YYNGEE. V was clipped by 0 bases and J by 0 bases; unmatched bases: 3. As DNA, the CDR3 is TGTGCCAGCAGCGTAGAAGCGGGAGGGCCCTCTGGGGCCAACGTCCTGACTTTC. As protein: CASSVEAGGPSGANVLTF.

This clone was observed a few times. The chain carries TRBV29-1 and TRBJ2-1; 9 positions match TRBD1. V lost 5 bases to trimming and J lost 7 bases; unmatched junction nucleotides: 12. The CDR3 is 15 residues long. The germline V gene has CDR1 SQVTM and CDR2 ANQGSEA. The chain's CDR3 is CSVLVYGTGLNEQFF. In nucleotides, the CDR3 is TGCAGCGTTCTAGTTTATGGGACAGGGTTAAATGAGCAGTTCTTC.

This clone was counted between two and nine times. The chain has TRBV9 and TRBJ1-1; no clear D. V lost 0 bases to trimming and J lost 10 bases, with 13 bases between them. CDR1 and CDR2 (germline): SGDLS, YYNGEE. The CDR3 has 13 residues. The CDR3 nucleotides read TGTGCCAGCAGCGTAGCTGACGGGGTGGGAGCTTTCTTT. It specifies CASSVADGVGAFF.

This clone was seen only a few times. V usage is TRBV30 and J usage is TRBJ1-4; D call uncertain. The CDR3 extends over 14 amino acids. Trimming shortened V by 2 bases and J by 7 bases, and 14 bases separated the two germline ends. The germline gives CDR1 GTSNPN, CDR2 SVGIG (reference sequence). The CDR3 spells CAWSRGTGGEKLFF. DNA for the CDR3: TGTGCCTGGAGTAGAGGAACGGGAGGTGAAAAACTGTTTTTT. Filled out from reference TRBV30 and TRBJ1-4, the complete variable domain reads SQTIHQWPATLVQPVGSPLSLECTVEGTSNPNLYWYRQAAGRGLQLLFYSVGIGQISSEVPQNLSASRPQDRQFILSSKKLLLSDSGFYLCAWSRGTGGEKLFFGSGTQLSVL.

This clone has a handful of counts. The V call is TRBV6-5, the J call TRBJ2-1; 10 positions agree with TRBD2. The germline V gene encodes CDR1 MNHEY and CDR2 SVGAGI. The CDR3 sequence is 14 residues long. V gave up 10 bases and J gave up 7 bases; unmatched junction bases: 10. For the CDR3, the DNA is TGTGCCACCGCGACTGGACTAGCGGTGAATGAGCAGTTCTTC. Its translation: CATATGLAVNEQFF.

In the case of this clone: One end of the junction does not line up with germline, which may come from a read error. CDR3 coding DNA: TGTGCCAGCAGTTCGGTGCCCCTAGTCGATTTT. It yields the protein CASSSVPLVDF. The rearrangement uses TRBV28 and TRBJ1-3; D is undetermined. Germline CDR1 is MDHEN and CDR2 is SYDVKM. The CDR3 runs 11 residues.

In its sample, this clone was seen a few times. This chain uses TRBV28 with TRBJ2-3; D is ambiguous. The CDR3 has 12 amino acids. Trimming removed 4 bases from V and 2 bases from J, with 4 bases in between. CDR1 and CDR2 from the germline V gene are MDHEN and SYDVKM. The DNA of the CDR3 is TGTGCCAGCAGTTCAGTCACAGATACGCAGTATTTT. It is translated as CASSSVTDTQYF.

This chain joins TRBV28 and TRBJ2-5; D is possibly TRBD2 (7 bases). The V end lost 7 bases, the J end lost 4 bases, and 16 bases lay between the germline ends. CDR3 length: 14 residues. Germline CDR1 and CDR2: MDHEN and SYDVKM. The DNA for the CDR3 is TGTGCCAGCACCTGGGGGGGGCTTGGAGAGACCCAGTACTTC. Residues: CASTWGGLGETQYF.

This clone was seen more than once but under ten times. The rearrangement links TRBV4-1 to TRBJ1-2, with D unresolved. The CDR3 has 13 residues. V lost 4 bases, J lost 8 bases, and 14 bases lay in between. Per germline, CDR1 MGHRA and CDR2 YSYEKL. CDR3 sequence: CASSPHGIIGYTF. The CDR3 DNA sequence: TGCGCCAGCAGCCCACACGGGATAATCGGCTACACCTTC.

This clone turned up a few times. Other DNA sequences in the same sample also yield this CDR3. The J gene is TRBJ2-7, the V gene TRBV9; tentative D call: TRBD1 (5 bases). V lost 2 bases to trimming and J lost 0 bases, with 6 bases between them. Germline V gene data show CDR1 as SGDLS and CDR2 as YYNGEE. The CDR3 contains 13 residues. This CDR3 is CASSVDSSYEQYF. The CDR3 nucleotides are TGTGCCAGCAGCGTTGACAGCTCCTACGAGCAGTACTTC.

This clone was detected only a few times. As DNA, the CDR3 is TGTGCCAGCAGGAGAATGGGGACAGGGGACACCGGGGAGCTGTTTTTT. Translating it yields CASRRMGTGDTGELFF. V is TRBV25-1 and J is TRBJ2-2, with 10 bases fitting TRBD1. Unmatched junction bases numbered 7, after V lost 6 bases and J lost 3 bases. CDR1 MGHDK and CDR2 SYGVNS come from the germline V gene. CDR3 size: 16 residues.